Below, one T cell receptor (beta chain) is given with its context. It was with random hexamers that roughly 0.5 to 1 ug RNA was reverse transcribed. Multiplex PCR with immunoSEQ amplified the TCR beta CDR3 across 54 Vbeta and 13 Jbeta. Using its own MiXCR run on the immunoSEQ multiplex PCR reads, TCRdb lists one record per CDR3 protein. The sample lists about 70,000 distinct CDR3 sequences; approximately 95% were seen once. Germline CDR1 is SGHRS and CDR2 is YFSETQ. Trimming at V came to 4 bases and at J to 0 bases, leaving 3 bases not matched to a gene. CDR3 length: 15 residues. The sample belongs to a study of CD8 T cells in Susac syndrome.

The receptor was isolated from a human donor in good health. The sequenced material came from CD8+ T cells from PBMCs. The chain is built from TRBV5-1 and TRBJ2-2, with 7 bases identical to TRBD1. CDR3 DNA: TGCGCCAGCAGCGGAAGGGGGCCGAACACCGGGGAGCTGTTTTTT. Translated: CASSGRGPNTGELFF.